These 32 T cell receptor beta chains were all obtained from the same sample, sequenced in a study of blood T cell repertoires in COVID-19 (dated by TCRdb to about 2020). The receptor library was made with the immunoSEQ multiplex PCR assay. TCRdb carries this immuneACCESS record with in-frame sequences only. Its versions omit some clonotypes, under half of them owing to an unresolved V gene in the studies checked, with the rest unexplained. This sample gives 160,000 or so clones in total; about 80% of them show up just once. The top ten clonotypes cover over 0.5% of the sample. Sequenced: peripheral blood. The origin of the receptors is a man between 60 and 75 years old with acute or convalescent COVID-19.

This clone has a single count. The chain joins TRBV6-2 or TRBV6-3 to TRBJ1-1; 9 bases match TRBD1. This CDR3 comprises 16 residues. Germline V lookup: CDR1 MNHEY, CDR2 SVGEGT. V shed 5 bases, J shed 6 bases, and the junction held 13 bases outside the gene matches. The CDR3 here is CASSLGWGQGGSEAFF. DNA for the CDR3: TGTGCCAGCAGTCTAGGGTGGGGACAGGGAGGTTCTGAAGCTTTCTTT.

The V and J genes are TRBV14 and TRBJ1-1, with unresolved D. The length of the CDR3 is 13 residues. The germline V gene encodes CDR1 SGHDN and CDR2 FVKESK. The V and J ends lost 4 bases and 1 base respectively, with 7 bases between them. In nucleotides, the CDR3 is TGTGCCAGCAGCCGGAACAGGAACACTGAAGCTTTCTTT. Translated, it gives CASSRNRNTEAFF.

This clone has just a few counts. The chain employs TRBV6-5 and TRBJ2-3; 7 nucleotides line up with TRBD1. The CDR3 length is 13 residues. The trim removed 10 bases at V and 1 base at J, leaving 5 bases unmatched. Germline CDR1 is MNHEY and CDR2 is SVGAGI. The CDR3 bases are TGTGCCAATGGCGACAGGGGCACAGATACGCAGTATTTT. This translates into CANGDRGTDTQYF.

Of note for this clone: This sample also contains other DNA sequences that code for the same CDR3. The chain is built from TRBV11-2 and TRBJ2-5; D remains ambiguous. Between the trimmed V and J ends, which lost 1 base and 7 bases, there was a span of 4 bases. This CDR3 comprises 11 residues. From germline, CDR1 is SGHAT and CDR2 FQNNGV. CDR3 DNA sequence: TGTGCCAGCAGCTTAGGAGGGACCCAGTACTTC. Translating gives CASSLGGTQYF.

The chain is built from TRBV2 and TRBJ1-5, with D possibly being TRBD1 (5 bases). Germline V gives CDR1 SNHLY, CDR2 FYNNEI. Trimming pared 4 bases from V and 3 bases from J, leaving 7 bases between. The CDR3 has 13 residues. The CDR3 coding sequence is TGTGCCAGCAGTGGACAGTTCAATCAGCCCCAGCATTTT. Its translation is CASSGQFNQPQHF.

The chain joins TRBV19 to TRBJ1-2, with 9 bases identical to TRBD1. The ends lost 4 bases at V and 2 bases at J; junction bases unmatched: 5. Germline CDR1 LNHDA, CDR2 SQIVND (reference sequence). This CDR3 contains 15 residues. The CDR3: CASSRTGQGNYGYTF. The CDR3 region has the DNA TGTGCCAGTAGTAGAACGGGACAGGGAAACTATGGCTACACCTTC.

This chain links TRBV27 with TRBJ1-5, with 8 bases fitting TRBD1. This CDR3 comprises 17 residues. Germline V gene sequence: CDR1 MNHEY, CDR2 SMNVEV (reference sequence). Germline trimming cut 10 bases from V and 2 bases from J; bases unmatched to any gene: 16. This CDR3 reads CATSSIGQGSGNQPQHF. The DNA of the CDR3 is TGTGCCACCTCCTCCATCGGACAGGGTTCAGGCAATCAGCCCCAGCATTTT.

The chain has TRBV25-1 and TRBJ1-2; tentatively, D is TRBD1 (5 bases). Per the germline V gene, CDR1 is MGHDK and CDR2 is SYGVNS. V was shortened by 5 bases and J by 2 bases, with 9 bases between the two germline ends. The CDR3 is made up of 13 amino acids. The DNA of the CDR3 is TGTGCCAGCAGTAGTAGACAGAACTATGGCTACACCTTC. The encoded protein is CASSSRQNYGYTF.

J is TRBJ2-1 and V is TRBV13; unclear D gene. Per germline, CDR1 PRHDT and CDR2 FYEKMQ (reference sequence). V was pared by 3 bases and J by 1 base, with 10 bases between. CDR3 length equals 15 residues. The CDR3 DNA reads as TGTGCCAGCAGCTTGCGAAAGATTTCCTACAATGAGCAGTTCTTC. Translating gives CASSLRKISYNEQFF.

The chain carries TRBV24-1 and TRBJ1-2, with D unresolved. There are 16 residues in the CDR3. V dropped 3 bases and J dropped 0 bases, with 13 bases sitting between them. Germline V CDR1 and CDR2: KGHDR, SFDVKD. DNA for the CDR3: TGTGCCACCAGTGATCCTCAAGGACTCACTAACTATGGCTACACCTTC. Translation gives CATSDPQGLTNYGYTF.

This rearrangement joins TRBV5-4 to TRBJ2-5; D is possibly TRBD2 (6 bases). The CDR3 has 14 amino acids. The V end was cut by 4 bases, the J end by 4 bases, with 14 bases between. Germline CDR1 SGHNT, CDR2 YYREEE (reference sequence). CDR3: CASSVSSDSETQYF. CDR3 sequence (DNA): TGTGCCAGCAGCGTATCTAGCGACTCAGAGACCCAGTACTTC.

The V call is TRBV28, the J call TRBJ2-3, with 7 nucleotides matching TRBD2. Germline V gene sequence: CDR1 MDHEN, CDR2 SYDVKM. The CDR3 has 13 amino acids. Trimming took 8 bases from V and 1 from J; bases not matched to a gene: 3. Written as DNA, the CDR3 is TGTGCCAGCCAGCGGGGCGGCACAGATACGCAGTATTTT. Translated, it gives CASQRGGTDTQYF.

The J gene is TRBJ2-7, the V gene TRBV4-3, with D possibly being TRBD2 (6 bases). Germline values: CDR1 LGHNA, CDR2 YSLEER. The CDR3 is 15 amino acids. V dropped 2 bases and J dropped 0 bases, with 11 bases sitting between them. CDR3 region: CASSQMGGRSYEQYF. Here the CDR3 DNA reads TGCGCCAGCAGCCAAATGGGAGGCCGCTCCTACGAGCAGTACTTC.

V and J are TRBV6-5 and TRBJ2-1; 9 nucleotides agree with TRBD1. The ends lost 0 bases at V and 6 bases at J; junction bases unmatched: 0. The germline CDR1 and CDR2 sequences are MNHEY and SVGAGI. The CDR3 sequence is 14 residues long. The CDR3 DNA follows: TGTGCCAGCAGTTACTCGGGACAGGGCAATGAGCAGTTCTTC. Amino acid sequence: CASSYSGQGNEQFF.

The chain uses TRBV25-1 and TRBJ1-2; D gene uncertain. Germline loops: CDR1 MGHDK, CDR2 SYGVNS. The CDR3 length is 15 residues. Trimming removed 10 bases at V and 8 bases at J, with 26 bases between. The CDR3 DNA reads as TGTGCCACCCTGGGAGAGGGTTCCTCGCTTCGGGGCTACACCTTC. Protein: CATLGEGSSLRGYTF.

The genes are TRBV28 and TRBJ1-5; TRBD1 matches at 7 bases. CDR1 and CDR2 (germline): MDHEN, SYDVKM. Trimming at V came to 7 bases and at J to 1 base, leaving 25 bases not matched to a gene. The CDR3 consists of 21 residues. This chain's CDR3 is CASIPTLAGQDGFGSNQPQHF. In DNA form, the CDR3 reads TGTGCCAGCATTCCTACGTTGGCCGGACAGGACGGCTTCGGGAGCAATCAGCCCCAGCATTTT.

The V and J genes are TRBV5-4 and TRBJ2-7; 13 bases are a match to TRBD2. CDR1 is SGHNT, CDR2 YYREEE, per germline (reference sequence). CDR3 length: 16 residues. The J segment lost 7 bases and the V segment lost 4 bases, leaving 11 bases of the junction unmatched. Written as DNA, the CDR3 is TGTGCCAGCAGCACAGCGACTAGCGGGGGGTCCGGAGAGCAGTACTTC. Its protein product is CASSTATSGGSGEQYF.

This clone was seen a single time. This chain joins TRBV28 and TRBJ2-2; 7 bases line up with TRBD1. The CDR3 runs 13 residues. The J segment lost 6 bases and the V segment lost 10 bases, leaving 8 bases of the junction unmatched. The V gene's germline CDR1 is MDHEN and CDR2 SYDVKM. The CDR3 loop reads CAMRGGAAGELFF. CDR3 sequence (DNA): TGTGCCATGAGAGGGGGCGCAGCCGGGGAGCTGTTTTTT.

In this sample, this clone turned up a few times. This sequence joins TRBV5-1 and TRBJ1-1, with 8 nucleotides matching TRBD1. The CDR3 runs to 15 residues. Germline V gene lookup returns CDR1 SGHRS and CDR2 YFSETQ. After removal of 4 bases from V and 1 base from J, the junction contained 6 bases not matched to a gene. The CDR3 sequence is CASSRDGQGNTEAFF. The CDR3 nucleotides read TGCGCCAGCAGCAGAGACGGACAGGGGAACACTGAAGCTTTCTTT. Combining the CDR3 with reference TRBV5-1 and TRBJ1-1 gives the whole variable domain KAGVTQTPRYLIKTRGQQVTLSCSPISGHRSVSWYQQTPGQGLQFLFEYFSETQRNKGNFPGRFSGRQFSNSRSEMNVSTLELGDSALYLCASSRDGQGNTEAFFGQGTRLTVV.

The chain carries TRBV10-3 and TRBJ1-2, with D possibly TRBD1 on 6 matching bases. This CDR3 spans 14 amino acids. Germline loops: CDR1 ENHRY, CDR2 SYGVKD. V shed 4 bases and J shed 3 bases, with 12 bases lying between them. The CDR3, as DNA: TGTGCCATCAGTGGGGCAGGGGATGACTATGGCTACACCTTC. It codes for CAISGAGDDYGYTF.

The rearrangement links TRBV20-1 to TRBJ2-3; D ambiguous. Germline lookup yields CDR1 DFQATT and CDR2 SNEGSKA (reference sequence). CDR3 length equals 11 residues. Trimming removed 3 bases from V and 6 bases from J, with 7 bases in between. The CDR3 region is CSARAIDTQYF. The CDR3 bases are TGCAGTGCTAGGGCCATCGATACGCAGTATTTT.

This sequence joins TRBV7-9 and TRBJ2-7; possible D gene TRBD1, 6 bases. Germline V CDR1 and CDR2: SEHNR, FQNEAQ (reference sequence). V was clipped by 5 bases and J by 9 bases, with 20 bases between them. This CDR3 is built from 14 residues. The CDR3 is CASSPTGQSLAQYF. The DNA for the CDR3 is TGTGCCAGCAGCCCCACTGGACAGTCGCTAGCGCAGTACTTC.

About this clone itself: Other nucleotide sequences in the sample specify the same CDR3. The CDR3 loop is CASSPGTLYGYTF. The CDR3 DNA reads TGTGCCAGCAGCCCCGGGACACTATATGGCTACACCTTC. The chain uses TRBV11-1 and TRBJ1-2; perhaps TRBD1 as D (6 bases). Germline loops: CDR1 SGHAT, CDR2 FQDESV (reference sequence). The CDR3 extends over 13 amino acids. Deletions cut 5 bases from V and 5 bases from J, with 12 bases between. The full variable domain, completed using reference TRBV11-1 and TRBJ1-2, is EAEVAQSPRYKITEKSQAVAFWCDPISGHATLYWYRQILGQGPELLVQFQDESVVDDSQLPKDRFSAERLKGVDSTLKIQPAELGDSAMYLCASSPGTLYGYTFGSGTRLTVV.

A few counts support this clone. J is TRBJ2-7 and V is TRBV28; 8 bases align to TRBD1. This CDR3 region has 14 residues. The germline gives CDR1 MDHEN, CDR2 SYDVKM. V was clipped by 4 bases and J by 5 bases; unmatched bases: 7. The CDR3 loop is CASSYPDRANEQYF. The CDR3 DNA is TGTGCCAGCAGTTACCCGGACAGGGCCAACGAGCAGTACTTC.

The chain recombines TRBV7-2 with TRBJ1-5, with 7 bases lining up with TRBD1. CDR3 length equals 15 residues. Germline V gives CDR1 SGHTA, CDR2 FQGNSA. The V and J ends lost 5 bases and 3 bases, in that order; junction bases with no gene match: 7. This CDR3 reads CASSPTGAPNQPQHF. CDR3 nucleotide sequence: TGTGCCAGCAGCCCAACAGGGGCTCCCAATCAGCCCCAGCATTTT.

This clone was counted between two and nine times. The V call is TRBV6-2 or TRBV6-3, the J call TRBJ1-5, with D possibly being TRBD1 (6 bases). The CDR3 contains 15 residues. Trimming shortened V by 0 bases and J by 4 bases, and 10 bases separated the two germline ends. Per the germline V gene, CDR1 is MNHEY and CDR2 is SVGEGT. In DNA, the CDR3 is TGTGCCAGCAGTTACTCCGGGACAACGAATCAGCCCCAGCATTTT. Translation gives CASSYSGTTNQPQHF.

V is TRBV19 and J is TRBJ1-6, with D tentatively TRBD1 (5 bases). There are 15 residues in the CDR3. The ends were cut back, 3 bases at V and 9 bases at J, with 15 bases in the middle. Germline loops: CDR1 LNHDA, CDR2 SQIVND (reference sequence). CDR3 residues: CASSMQAGLISPLHF. CDR3 coding DNA: TGTGCCAGTAGTATGCAGGCAGGGTTAATTTCACCCCTCCACTTT.

The chain recombines TRBV7-2 with TRBJ1-1, with D possibly being TRBD1 (6 bases). The CDR3 loop spans 13 amino acids. V was pared by 5 bases and J by 5 bases, with 12 bases between. Germline loops: CDR1 SGHTA, CDR2 FQGNSA. CDR3: CASSGGARTEAFF. The CDR3, as DNA: TGTGCCAGCAGCGGGGGGGCGCGGACTGAAGCTTTCTTT.

This clone was seen a single time. This rearrangement joins TRBV11-2 to TRBJ2-3; weak D call: TRBD1 (5 bases). The CDR3 is made up of 15 amino acids. Germline loops: CDR1 SGHAT, CDR2 FQNNGV. V gave up 2 bases and J gave up 3 bases, with 12 bases separating them. The CDR3 loop reads CASSLLLGRTDTQYF. Here the CDR3 DNA reads TGTGCCAGCAGCTTACTACTGGGGCGTACAGATACGCAGTATTTT.

This sequence joins TRBV7-9 and TRBJ2-7; 8 bases align to TRBD1. Germline V CDR1 and CDR2: SEHNR, FQNEAQ (reference sequence). The CDR3 covers 15 residues. Germline trimming cut 4 bases from V and 1 base from J; bases unmatched to any gene: 6. The CDR3 reads CASSSTGTGSYEQYF. The DNA of the CDR3 is TGTGCCAGCAGCTCGACCGGGACAGGTTCCTACGAGCAGTACTTC.

The chain combines TRBV21-1 with TRBJ2-1; TRBD2, as called in the table, went unchecked against the DNA. TRBV21-1 is annotated as a pseudogene. The CDR3 consists of 16 residues. CDR3 sequence reads: CASSKVTSGGHNEQFF. CDR3 nucleotide sequence: TGTGCCAGCAGCAAAGTTACTTCGGGAGGTCACAATGAGCAGTTCTTC.

The chain combines TRBV2 with TRBJ2-7, with unresolved D. The CDR3 length is 13 residues. Trimming took off 5 bases at V and 3 bases at J, with 11 bases between the two ends. Germline-derived CDR1 and CDR2 are SNHLY and FYNNEI. CDR3 in DNA: TGTGCCAGCAGTCTGGGCCGAGTCTACGAGCAGTACTTC. Its translation: CASSLGRVYEQYF. The whole variable domain, filled in from reference TRBV2 and TRBJ2-7, reads EPEVTQTPSHQVTQMGQEVILRCVPISNHLYFYWYRQILGQKVEFLVSFYNNEISEKSEIFDDQFSVERPDGSNFTLKIRSTKLEDSAMYFCASSLGRVYEQYFGPGTRLTVT.